The next 10 T cell receptor beta chains were all read from a single sample in a study of identical twins. TCRdb re-called the 5' RACE reads with MiXCR, one entry per CDR3 protein. Among 450,000 or so distinct CDR3 sequences, over 12% were seen once, and the ten largest hold around 0.52%. This sample also appeared in a second study, on yellow fever vaccine responses in identical twins.

The sequenced sample was CD4+ T cells sorted from blood. These TCRs come from a young woman in good health.

CDR3 amino acids: CASSARASYEQYF. DNA of the CDR3: TGTGCCAGCAGTGCCAGGGCCTCCTACGAGCAGTACTTC. The V call is TRBV6-2 or TRBV6-3, the J call TRBJ2-7; TRBD1 is a possible D gene (5 bases). This CDR3 contains 13 residues. The germline V and J ends were trimmed by 5 bases and 0 bases, with 8 bases remaining between them. CDR1 and CDR2 from the germline V gene are MNHEY and SVGEGT.

This clonotype showed up many times. The chain joins TRBV29-1 to TRBJ2-7; D gene uncertain. The CDR3 totals 13 residues. Trimming left V 4 bases short and J 2 bases short, with 12 bases between. The germline gives CDR1 SQVTM, CDR2 ANQGSEA. The CDR3 sequence: CSVGRLHTYEQYF. CDR3 nucleotides: TGCAGCGTTGGGCGGTTGCACACCTACGAGCAGTACTTC.

The chain recombines TRBV6-1 with TRBJ2-7; possibly TRBD2 for D (6 bases). Looked up from germline, CDR1 is MNHNS and CDR2 is SASEGT. V dropped 6 bases and J dropped 3 bases, with 15 bases sitting between them. This CDR3 has 14 residues. CDR3 residues: CASRRPGLDYEQYF. CDR3 DNA sequence: TGTGCCAGCAGACGCCCGGGACTTGACTACGAGCAGTACTTC.

The chain joins TRBV5-1 to TRBJ2-5; possibly TRBD1 for D (5 bases). The CDR3 is 15 residues long. In germline, CDR1 is SGHRS, CDR2 YFSETQ. V gave up 1 base and J gave up 0 bases, with 10 bases separating them. The CDR3 sequence is CASSLRTTYQETQYF. The CDR3 bases are TGCGCCAGCAGCTTGAGGACAACCTACCAAGAGACCCAGTACTTC.

At least ten counts were recorded for this clonotype. CDR3 coding DNA: TGTGCCAGCAGCGTAGTGGCTAGCGGGAGATTCGATCCCAGTGAGCAGTTCTTC. Protein product: CASSVVASGRFDPSEQFF. V is TRBV9 and J is TRBJ2-1; TRBD2 agrees at 10 bases. Germline V gene data show CDR1 as SGDLS and CDR2 as YYNGEE. Trimming cost V 0 bases and J 9 bases; bases outside gene matches: 15. This CDR3 is built from 18 residues.

V and J are TRBV27 and TRBJ2-1, with D perhaps matching TRBD2 (5 bases). CDR1 is MNHEY, CDR2 SMNVEV, per germline (reference sequence). V lost 3 bases and J 8 bases, leaving 11 bases between the germline ends. The CDR3 has 13 amino acids. The CDR3 sequence: CASSLRVMDEQFF. The CDR3, as DNA: TGTGCCAGCAGTTTGAGGGTCATGGATGAGCAGTTCTTC.

The chain recombines TRBV10-1 with TRBJ2-1; 13 bases are shared with TRBD2. Per germline, CDR1 WNHNN and CDR2 SYGVQD (reference sequence). This CDR3 contains 18 residues. The trim removed 4 bases at V and 2 bases at J, leaving 8 bases unmatched. For the CDR3, the DNA is TGCGCCAGCAGTGGGTCAAAGACTAGCGGGAGGACCTACAATGAGCAGTTCTTC. Amino acids: CASSGSKTSGRTYNEQFF.

The V and J genes are TRBV7-3 and TRBJ2-1; possibly TRBD2 for D (7 bases). V was shortened by 2 bases and J by 7 bases, with 12 bases between the two germline ends. The CDR3 extends over 14 amino acids. Germline V CDR1 and CDR2: SGHTA, FQGTGA. In DNA, the CDR3 is TGTGCCAGCAGCTTAGCGGGGGCTGAGAATGAGCAGTTCTTC. It encodes CASSLAGAENEQFF. The full variable domain, rest sourced from reference TRBV7-3 and TRBJ2-1, is GAGVSQTPSNKVTEKGKYVELRCDPISGHTALYWYRQSLGQGPEFLIYFQGTGAADDSGLPNDRFFAVRPEGSVSTLKIQRTERGDSAVYLCASSLAGAENEQFFGPGTRLTVL.

The chain carries TRBV28 and TRBJ2-2, with TRBD2 matching 8 bases. V was clipped by 7 bases and J by 2 bases; unmatched bases: 6. Germline V CDR1 and CDR2: MDHEN, SYDVKM. The CDR3 has 15 residues. CDR3 amino acids: CASKGGGTNTGELFF. For the CDR3, the DNA is TGTGCCAGCAAAGGCGGGGGGACCAACACCGGGGAGCTGTTTTTT. Full variable domain (missing parts from reference TRBV28 and TRBJ2-2): DVKVTQSSRYLVKRTGEKVFLECVQDMDHENMFWYRQDPGLGLRLIYFSYDVKMKEKGDIPEGYSVSREKKERFSLILESASTNQTSMYLCASKGGGTNTGELFFGEGSRLTVL.

J is TRBJ2-7 and V is TRBV5-1; D perhaps matches TRBD1 (6 bases). The CDR3 has 14 residues. V was clipped by 4 bases and J by 6 bases, with 17 bases between them. Germline CDR1 reads SGHRS; CDR2 reads YFSETQ. The CDR3 bases are TGCGCCAGCAGCATCCCGACAGGATCAGGCGAGCAGTACTTC. Protein: CASSIPTGSGEQYF.